A single sample gave rise to the 17 T cell receptor beta chains below, sequenced in a study of control samples from healthy donors and cancer patients. Clones were sequenced by immunoSEQ multiplex PCR, and TCRdb holds only the in-frame ones, with some missing. The profile shows roughly 130,000 clones, 93% of them singletons. Sample: PBMCs. All receptors come from a man in his fifties or sixties with head and neck cancer.

This rearrangement joins TRBV19 to TRBJ1-6; D uncertain. The CDR3 has 16 amino acids. Germline V gene data show CDR1 as LNHDA and CDR2 as SQIVND (reference sequence). Trimming left V 6 bases short and J 0 bases short, with 12 bases between. For the CDR3, the DNA is TGTGCCAGTAGGTCGCAGATGATCTCCTATAATTCACCCCTCCACTTT. This sequence encodes CASRSQMISYNSPLHF.

In this sample, this clone turned up a few times. The chain links TRBV4-3 to TRBJ2-1, with no clear D. Germline V gene sequence: CDR1 LGHNA, CDR2 YSLEER. V was clipped by 0 bases and J by 12 bases, with 18 bases between them. This CDR3 region has 15 residues. The CDR3 sequence is CASSQDRGASLRQFF. CDR3 in DNA: TGCGCCAGCAGCCAAGATCGTGGAGCCTCTTTGAGGCAGTTCTTC.

The chain has TRBV5-4 and TRBJ2-3, with a weak D call TRBD2 (7 bases). Trimming stripped 1 base from V and 0 bases from J, with 15 bases between. There are 17 residues in the CDR3. CDR1 is SGHNT and CDR2 is YYREEE in the germline V gene (reference sequence). The CDR3 loop is CASSLTGGGSSTDTQYF. Written as DNA, the CDR3 is TGTGCCAGCAGCTTGACGGGGGGCGGCTCTAGCACAGATACGCAGTATTTT.

The chain links TRBV6-5 to TRBJ2-7; D call uncertain. Germline loops: CDR1 MNHEY, CDR2 SVGAGI. V shed 7 bases and J shed 3 bases, with 7 bases lying between them. The CDR3 covers 11 residues. CDR3 amino acids: CASTNYYEQYF. The DNA of the CDR3 is TGTGCCAGCACAAACTACTACGAGCAGTACTTC.

The V and J genes are TRBV10-3 and TRBJ1-6, with 7 bases fitting TRBD1. Germline V gives CDR1 ENHRY, CDR2 SYGVKD. V lost 6 bases to trimming and J lost 8 bases; unmatched junction nucleotides: 7. The CDR3 totals 14 residues. The CDR3 protein is CAIRNRGTDSPLHF. The CDR3 DNA is TGTGCCATCAGAAACAGGGGCACGGATTCACCCCTCCACTTT.

J is TRBJ2-5 and V is TRBV5-8, with a weak D call TRBD2 (5 bases). From germline, CDR1 is SGHTS and CDR2 YDEGEE. V was trimmed by 2 bases and J by 3 bases, leaving 14 bases between them. CDR3 length equals 15 residues. The CDR3 DNA reads as TGTGCCAGCAGCTTTCGGGGAACCATCGAAGAGACCCAGTACTTC. This encodes CASSFRGTIEETQYF.

The chain couples TRBV19 to TRBJ1-1; a weak D match, TRBD1 (6 bases). The CDR3 is made up of 12 amino acids. The V and J ends lost 7 bases and 8 bases respectively, with 14 bases between them. Germline CDR1 is LNHDA and CDR2 is SQIVND (reference sequence). This chain's CDR3 is CASTSGGREAFF. The CDR3 DNA sequence: TGTGCCAGTACCTCTGGGGGCAGGGAAGCTTTCTTT.

The chain has TRBV7-7 and TRBJ2-3, with TRBD2 as a possible D gene (7 bases). Trimming stripped 5 bases from V and 3 bases from J, with 21 bases between. The germline V gene has CDR1 SSHAT and CDR2 FNYEAQ (reference sequence). The CDR3 contains 17 residues. CDR3 amino acids: CASSPRLGGRGTDTQYF. In DNA, the CDR3 is TGTGCCAGCAGCCCACGTTTAGGGGGGCGGGGGACAGATACGCAGTATTTT.

The chain is built from TRBV6-4 and TRBJ2-1; D not certain. V lost 4 bases, J lost 0 bases, and 10 bases lay in between. There are 15 residues in the CDR3. The V gene's germline CDR1 is MRHNA and CDR2 SNTAGT. The CDR3 bases are TGTGCCAGCAGTGTAGGACCGACCTCCTACAATGAGCAGTTCTTC. It translates to CASSVGPTSYNEQFF.

The V and J genes are TRBV11-2 and TRBJ1-1; D may be TRBD1 (6 bases). CDR3 size: 14 residues. Deletions cut 5 bases from V and 11 bases from J, with 21 bases between. CDR1 is SGHAT and CDR2 is FQNNGV in the germline V gene. CDR3 sequence: CASSATGGGRIAFF. CDR3 in DNA: TGTGCCAGCAGCGCCACGGGAGGGGGGCGGATCGCTTTCTTT.

This clone appeared a few times. The chain recombines TRBV6-2 or TRBV6-3 with TRBJ2-5; D gene ambiguous. Germline V gene sequence: CDR1 MNHEY, CDR2 SVGEGT. V was trimmed by 5 bases and J by 5 bases, leaving 12 bases between them. The CDR3 length is 13 residues. CDR3 sequence reads: CASSSYYAETQYF. The CDR3 bases are TGTGCCAGCAGTAGCTATTACGCGGAGACCCAGTACTTC.

The rearrangement links TRBV5-1 to TRBJ2-3, with 11 bases lining up with TRBD2. Trimming took 5 bases from V and 5 from J; bases not matched to a gene: 13. The CDR3 has 17 amino acids. Germline CDR1 SGHRS, CDR2 YFSETQ. In nucleotides, the CDR3 is TGCGCCAGCAGGGGGCGTCGTAGCGGGGGGGCTCGAGATACGCAGTATTTT. It yields the protein CASRGRRSGGARDTQYF.

This clone was seen only a few times. The chain combines TRBV30 with TRBJ2-1, with D perhaps being TRBD1 or TRBD2 (5 bases each). V dropped 2 bases and J dropped 4 bases, with 15 bases sitting between them. CDR3 size: 15 residues. Germline-derived CDR1 and CDR2 are GTSNPN and SVGIG (reference sequence). The CDR3 reads CAWSFWDQLYNEQFF. The DNA of the CDR3 is TGTGCCTGGAGTTTCTGGGACCAACTATACAATGAGCAGTTCTTC.

The chain employs TRBV27 and TRBJ2-1; perhaps TRBD2 as D (7 bases). The CDR3 covers 14 residues. V lost 5 bases and J lost 15, with 23 bases in between. The germline CDR1 and CDR2 sequences are MNHEY and SMNVEV (reference sequence). The CDR3 reads CASSPHDRTGGGFF. The CDR3 DNA reads TGTGCCAGCAGTCCTCACGACAGGACGGGGGGAGGGTTCTTC.

The DNA of the CDR3 is TGTGCCTGGAGCACAAGGGGGGTTTCAGGCAATCAGCCCCAGCATTTT. Its translation: CAWSTRGVSGNQPQHF. The chain uses TRBV30 and TRBJ1-5, with D possibly being TRBD1 (6 bases). CDR1 GTSNPN and CDR2 SVGIG come from the germline V gene (reference sequence). This CDR3 comprises 16 residues. V was clipped by 3 bases and J by 2 bases, with 17 bases between them.

This chain connects TRBV7-8 to TRBJ2-5; D perhaps matches TRBD1 (6 bases). The CDR3 sequence is 17 residues long. Germline lookup yields CDR1 SGHVS and CDR2 FQNEAQ. The germline V and J ends were trimmed by 6 bases and 0 bases, with 20 bases remaining between them. CDR3 sequence (DNA): TGTGCCAGCAGTCAGGGGCGGCAGTTGGTTTACCAAGAGACCCAGTACTTC. Amino acids: CASSQGRQLVYQETQYF.

This chain connects TRBV21-1 to TRBJ2-3; the D call in the table, TRBD2, was not verified against the DNA. TRBV21-1 is a pseudogene locus. The CDR3 runs to 11 residues. The CDR3 protein is CATRARDTQYF. The CDR3 nucleotides read TGTGCCACCAGAGCTCGGGATACGCAGTATTTT.